Listed below are T cell receptor beta chains from one sample, sequenced in a study of blood T cell repertoires in COVID-19. Sequenced by immunoSEQ multiplex PCR; TCRdb stores in-frame clones only, minus some. This table holds 150,000 to 200,000 clones, 75% to 90% found once. The sequenced sample consisted of peripheral blood. The source of these receptors is a man aged 55 to 69 with acute or convalescent COVID-19. CDR3s include the opening cysteine and the closing phenylalanine or tryptophan. A D gene is named only where the DNA matches it firmly. The size of a clone is reported for some rows only, either as once, few or many, or as a class for expanded clones.

v_gene	j_gene	abundance	d_gene	CDR3nt	CDR3aa
TRBV5-8	TRBJ2-7	-	TRBD2	TGTGCCAGCAGCTTTGGGACTAGCAGTTACGAGCAGTACTTC	CASSFGTSSYEQYF
TRBV27	TRBJ1-4	-	-	TGTGCCAGCAGTTTACGGCCGGGGGATGAAAAACTGTTTTTT	CASSLRPGDEKLFF
TRBV19	TRBJ1-2	few	-	TGTGCCAGTAGTAGCCCCCATGCGGGGCCCCCCTATGGCTACACCTTC	CASSSPHAGPPYGYTF
TRBV6-6	TRBJ1-2	-	-	TGTGCCAGCAGTCGTGACACTTTCTATGGCTACACCTTC	CASSRDTFYGYTF
TRBV27	TRBJ1-2	once	TRBD1	TGTGCCAGCAGTCCCCTCACAGGGGTTCTTGGCTACACCTTC	CASSPLTGVLGYTF
TRBV19	TRBJ1-1	-	-	TGTGCCAGTAGTATGCCGGGACAAGGATACCACACTGAAGCTTTCTTT	CASSMPGQGYHTEAFF
TRBV3-1/TRBV3-2	TRBJ1-6	-	TRBD1	TGTGCCAGCAGCCCACGACAGGGTGGAAGTTCACCCCTCCACTTT	CASSPRQGGSSPLHF
TRBV10-3	TRBJ2-1	-	-	TGTGCCATCAGAGGACAGAGACTCAATGAGCAGTTCTTC	CAIRGQRLNEQFF
TRBV19	TRBJ1-3	few	TRBD1	TGTGCCAGTAGTCCCGGGACAGGGCGCTCGGAAGGAAACACCATATATTTT	CASSPGTGRSEGNTIYF
TRBV3-1/TRBV3-2	TRBJ2-1	-	TRBD2	TGTGCCAGCAGCCCATGGGAGGGGTCCTACAATGAGCAGTTCTTC	CASSPWEGSYNEQFF
TRBV5-5	TRBJ2-3	-	-	TGTGCCAGCAGCTTGGACGCGCGGAGCACAGATACGCAGTATTTT	CASSLDARSTDTQYF
TRBV2	TRBJ2-1	once	TRBD2	TGTGCCAGCAGGTTCAAGCGGGACGACAATGAGCAGTTCTTC	CASRFKRDDNEQFF
TRBV30	TRBJ2-2	-	-	TGTGCCTGGAGGATGAGGGACTCTTACACCGGGGAGCTGTTTTTT	CAWRMRDSYTGELFF
TRBV7-2	TRBJ1-2	once	-	TGTGCCAGCAGCTCCGCGGGGGGATACTATGGCTACACCTTC	CASSSAGGYYGYTF
TRBV18	TRBJ1-2	-	-	TGTGCCAGCTCACCCGGGGGGGATAGCGGCTATGGCTACACCTTC	CASSPGGDSGYGYTF
TRBV6-1	TRBJ1-5	-	-	TGTGCCAGCAGTGAATATGGGGGCGCGAGCAATCAGCCCCAGCATTTT	CASSEYGGASNQPQHF
TRBV4-2	TRBJ1-6	-	TRBD1	TGTGCCAGCAGCCAGGTTGGGACAGGGAATTCACCCCTCCACTTT	CASSQVGTGNSPLHF
TRBV29-1	TRBJ1-4	-	-	TGCAGCGTGCTTAAGGGGTCGGGTGGCGAAAAACTGTTTTTT	CSVLKGSGGEKLFF
TRBV2	TRBJ2-5	-	TRBD2	TGTGCCAGCAGTGAATCTCCTAGCGGTAAAGAGACCCAGTACTTC	CASSESPSGKETQYF
TRBV5-5	TRBJ1-5	once	-	TGTGCCAGCAGCCTTACTTCCGGGCAGCCCCAGCATTTT	CASSLTSGQPQHF
TRBV30	TRBJ1-6	-	-	TGTGCCTGGAGCTTGCGGGCCTCCGGGGCCCTCCACTTT	CAWSLRASGALHF
TRBV5-5	TRBJ1-6	-	-	TGTGCCAGCAGCTTGTCGGGGAGGGAAAGTTCACCCCTCCACTTT	CASSLSGRESSPLHF
TRBV6-5	TRBJ2-3	-	-	TGTGCCAGCGGCCAGGATACGCAGTATTTT	CASGQDTQYF